This T cell receptor (beta chain) is from a study of T cell repertoires in cytomegalovirus infection. Note on this clonotype: The antigen is not known.

TCRdb reanalysed the reads using MiXCR and keeps one entry per CDR3 protein. The data contain around 340,000 distinct CDR3 sequences, under 35% of them singletons. The length of the CDR3 is 11 residues. Trimming left V 6 bases short and J 5 bases short, with 8 bases between. The chain combines TRBV12-3 or TRBV12-4 with TRBJ2-7; D is uncertain. The sequence came from a human donor in good health (CMV status not recorded). Some clones in this sample may be carry-over from other donors' samples. This sample comprised cultured PBMCs, obtained from culture after CMV antigen stimulation. For the CDR3, the DNA is TGTGCCAGCAGCTCTGGCCACGAGCAGTACTTC. The encoded protein is CASSSGHEQYF.